Below, 15 T cell receptor beta chains from the same sample are listed, as sequenced in a study of blood T cells in healthy people across ages. Next came a second PCR, run for about 6 to 12 cycles, which used a sample-barcoded 5' primer along with a J-beta primer mix. TCRdb re-called the 5' RACE reads with MiXCR, one entry per CDR3 protein. The table shows a few hundred thousand distinct CDR3 sequences, with roughly a quarter occurring only once. In addition, the sample was reused for a study of T cells of mothers and their children.

The sample was blood. These receptors came from a boy between 2 and 10 years old in good health.

The chain has TRBV6-6 and TRBJ2-5; D is undetermined. The tail of the sequence fits TRBJ2-7 better, so the J call may be wrong. CDR1 is MNHNY, CDR2 SVGAGI, per germline (reference sequence). This CDR3 is 14 amino acids long. The CDR3 reads CASSYGVGSYEQYF. The CDR3 coding sequence is TGTGCCAGCAGTTACGGGGTGGGGTCTTACGAGCAGTACTTC.

This clonotype occurred a few times. CDR3 sequence: CASRIAGGPRNIQYF. The CDR3 bases are TGCGCCAGCAGAATAGCGGGAGGGCCGAGAAACATTCAGTACTTC. The chain recombines TRBV5-1 with TRBJ2-4, with 11 positions matching TRBD2. The CDR3 runs to 15 residues. CDR1 and CDR2 (germline): SGHRS, YFSETQ. V shed 5 bases and J 6 bases; nucleotides not matched to a gene: 7.

The rearrangement joins TRBV7-2 to TRBJ2-7; D is perhaps TRBD2 (5 bases). V was trimmed by 6 bases and J by 0 bases, leaving 12 bases between them. Germline values: CDR1 SGHTA, CDR2 FQGNSA. The CDR3 is 14 residues long. CDR3 region: CASRQSGSSYEQYF. In DNA form, the CDR3 reads TGTGCCAGCAGGCAAAGTGGGAGCTCCTACGAGCAGTACTTC.

This rearrangement joins TRBV7-6 to TRBJ2-7; unclear D gene. Germline-derived CDR1 and CDR2 are SGHVS and FNYEAQ. Trimming stripped 1 base from V and 2 bases from J, with 18 bases between. The CDR3 length is 17 residues. CDR3 in amino acids: CASSLVGGRLATYEQYF. As DNA, the CDR3 is TGTGCCAGCAGCTTAGTGGGCGGACGCCTTGCCACCTACGAGCAGTACTTC.

This chain joins TRBV19 and TRBJ1-2; D is uncertain. Trimming removed 3 bases from V and 8 bases from J, with 19 bases in between. Per germline, CDR1 LNHDA and CDR2 SQIVND (reference sequence). This CDR3 spans 15 amino acids. Written as DNA, the CDR3 is TGTGCCAGTAGTATGAAAAGTCTGGGTTCGGAAGGCTACACCTTC. Amino acid sequence: CASSMKSLGSEGYTF.

As for this clonotype: A junction boundary mismatches the germline segment, possibly from a read error. The chain couples TRBV5-5 to TRBJ2-7; perhaps TRBD1 as D (6 bases). This CDR3 has 13 residues. Germline-derived CDR1 and CDR2 are SGHKS and YYEKEE (reference sequence). CDR3 DNA: TGTGCCAGCAGCTTAACCTCGACAGGACCCCTCGGCTTC. It is translated as CASSLTSTGPLGF. Variable domain in full (rest from reference TRBV5-5 and TRBJ2-7): DAGVTQSPTHLIKTRGQQVTLRCSPISGHKSVSWYQQVLGQGPQFIFQYYEKEERGRGNFPDRFSARQFPNYSSELNVNALLLGDSALYLCASSLTSTGPLGFGPGTRLTVT.

This clonotype was detected a few times. The V and J genes are TRBV6-1 and TRBJ2-5; D not certain. The DNA end favors TRBJ2-1, so the J call may be wrong. The CDR3 length is 12 residues. Germline assignment: CDR1 MNHNS and CDR2 SASEGT. Here the CDR3 DNA reads TGTGCCAGCAGTGAACTGGGGAATGAGCAGTTCTTC. This encodes CASSELGNEQFF.

The rearrangement links TRBV29-1 to TRBJ2-3; TRBD1 matches at 8 bases. The junction had 10 bases not matched to a gene; V was cut back by 3 bases and J by 8 bases. The CDR3 has 14 residues. CDR1 is SQVTM and CDR2 is ANQGSEA in the germline V gene. CDR3 residues: CSVDPGGEAGTQYF. The DNA for the CDR3 is TGCAGCGTTGACCCAGGGGGCGAGGCAGGTACGCAGTATTTT.

This clonotype was seen a handful of times. The chain has TRBV29-1 and TRBJ2-3; the D gene is possibly TRBD2 (6 bases). CDR1 is SQVTM and CDR2 is ANQGSEA in the germline V gene. Trimming stripped 0 bases from V and 0 bases from J, with 10 bases between. The CDR3 spans 15 residues. CDR3 region: CSVEDRGTSTDTQYF. DNA for the CDR3: TGCAGCGTTGAAGATCGCGGGACTAGCACAGATACGCAGTATTTT.

This clonotype was counted only a few times. V and J are TRBV7-8 and TRBJ2-3; maybe TRBD2 (6 bases). The length of the CDR3 is 14 residues. Germline V gives CDR1 SGHVS, CDR2 FQNEAQ. The ends were cut back, 4 bases at V and 6 bases at J, with 14 bases in the middle. DNA for the CDR3: TGTGCCAGCAGCTCTCCTCTAGCGACCGATACGCAGTATTTT. Translated: CASSSPLATDTQYF.

This clonotype turned up a few times. The chain employs TRBV6-6 and TRBJ1-2; TRBD1 matches 7 bases. CDR1 is MNHNY and CDR2 is SVGAGI in the germline V gene (reference sequence). V trimming: 6 bases; J trimming: 9 bases; junction bases outside the gene matches: 7. The CDR3 runs to 12 residues. Here the CDR3 reads CASSRQGSSYTF. Written as DNA, the CDR3 is TGTGCCAGCAGCAGACAGGGTTCTAGCTACACCTTC.

This rearrangement joins TRBV29-1 to TRBJ2-7, with D possibly being TRBD1 (6 bases). Per germline, CDR1 SQVTM and CDR2 ANQGSEA. Trimming pared 0 bases from V and 7 bases from J, leaving 16 bases between. The CDR3 loop spans 14 amino acids. CDR3 coding DNA: TGCAGCGTTGAAGATCGAACAGGGATGGGGGAGCAGTACTTC. Protein sequence: CSVEDRTGMGEQYF.

The chain is built from TRBV6-4 and TRBJ1-1, with unresolved D. This CDR3 has 14 amino acids. V lost 9 bases and J lost 1, with 15 bases in between. From germline, CDR1 is MRHNA and CDR2 SNTAGT. In DNA form, the CDR3 reads TGTGCCAGGGGTCCCCAGCGGGGGAACACTGAAGCTTTCTTT. Translation gives CARGPQRGNTEAFF.

This sequence joins TRBV12-3 or TRBV12-4 and TRBJ1-6; D remains ambiguous. V lost 7 bases and J 4 bases, leaving 17 bases between the germline ends. This CDR3 is 16 amino acids long. In DNA, the CDR3 is TGTGCCAGCACTCCCACCGGAGGGTTGTATAATTCACCCCTCCACTTT. Protein sequence: CASTPTGGLYNSPLHF.

The V call is TRBV12-3 or TRBV12-4, the J call TRBJ2-7, with 9 bases that match TRBD2. The CDR3 totals 16 residues. J lost 3 bases, V lost 6 bases, and 12 bases had no gene match. The CDR3: CASSPMGVAGVYEQYF. Here the CDR3 DNA reads TGTGCCAGCAGCCCTATGGGGGTAGCGGGAGTCTACGAGCAGTACTTC.